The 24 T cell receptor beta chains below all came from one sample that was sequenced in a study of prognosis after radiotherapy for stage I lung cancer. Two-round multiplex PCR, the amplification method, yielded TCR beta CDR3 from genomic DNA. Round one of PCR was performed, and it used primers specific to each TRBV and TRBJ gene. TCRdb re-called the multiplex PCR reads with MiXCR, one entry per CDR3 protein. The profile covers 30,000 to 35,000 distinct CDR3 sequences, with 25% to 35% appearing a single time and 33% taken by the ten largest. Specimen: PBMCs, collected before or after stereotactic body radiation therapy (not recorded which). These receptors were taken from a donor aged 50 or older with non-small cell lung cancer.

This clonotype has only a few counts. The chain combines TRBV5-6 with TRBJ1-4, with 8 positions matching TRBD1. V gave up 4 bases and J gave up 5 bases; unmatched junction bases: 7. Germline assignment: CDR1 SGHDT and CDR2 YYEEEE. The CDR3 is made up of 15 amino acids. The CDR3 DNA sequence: TGTGCCAGCAGCCTGGCCGGGACAGGAAATGAAAAACTGTTTTTT. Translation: CASSLAGTGNEKLFF.

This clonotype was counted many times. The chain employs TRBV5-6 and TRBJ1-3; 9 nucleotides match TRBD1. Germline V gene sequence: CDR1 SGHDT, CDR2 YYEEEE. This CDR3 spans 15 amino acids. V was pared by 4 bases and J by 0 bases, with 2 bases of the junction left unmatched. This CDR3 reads CASSQDRGSGNTIYF. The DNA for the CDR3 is TGTGCCAGCAGCCAGGACAGGGGCTCTGGAAACACCATATATTTT.

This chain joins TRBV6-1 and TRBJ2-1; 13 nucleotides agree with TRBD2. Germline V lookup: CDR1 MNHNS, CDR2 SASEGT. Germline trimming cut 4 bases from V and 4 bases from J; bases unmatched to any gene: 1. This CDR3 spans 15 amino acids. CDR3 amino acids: CASSGTSGSYNEQFF. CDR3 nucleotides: TGTGCCAGCAGTGGGACTAGCGGGAGTTACAATGAGCAGTTCTTC.

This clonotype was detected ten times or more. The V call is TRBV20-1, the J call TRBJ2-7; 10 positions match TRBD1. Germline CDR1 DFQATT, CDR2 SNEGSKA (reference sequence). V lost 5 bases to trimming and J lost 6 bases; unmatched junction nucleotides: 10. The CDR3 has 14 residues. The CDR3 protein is CSASRGTGEGEQYF. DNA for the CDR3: TGCAGTGCTTCCAGGGGGACAGGGGAGGGCGAGCAGTACTTC.

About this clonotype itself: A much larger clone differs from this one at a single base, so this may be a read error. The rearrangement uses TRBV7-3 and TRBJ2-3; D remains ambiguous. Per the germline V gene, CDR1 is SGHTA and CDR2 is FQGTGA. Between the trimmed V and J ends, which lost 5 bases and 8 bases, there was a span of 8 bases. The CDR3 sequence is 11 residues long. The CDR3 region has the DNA TGTGCCAGCAGCCCTTGTGTTACGCAGTATTTT. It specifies CASSPCVTQYF. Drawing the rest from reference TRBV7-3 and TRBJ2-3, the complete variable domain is GAGVSQTPSNKVTEKGKYVELRCDPISGHTALYWYRQSLGQGPEFLIYFQGTGAADDSGLPNDRFFAVRPEGSVSTLKIQRTERGDSAVYLCASSPCVTQYFGPGTRLTVL.

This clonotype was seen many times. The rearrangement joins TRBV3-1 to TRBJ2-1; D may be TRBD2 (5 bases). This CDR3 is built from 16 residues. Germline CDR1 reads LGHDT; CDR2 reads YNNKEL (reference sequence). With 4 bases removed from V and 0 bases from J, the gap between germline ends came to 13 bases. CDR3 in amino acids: CASSLLGGLSYNEQFF. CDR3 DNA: TGTGCCAGCAGCCTCTTAGGCGGGCTCTCCTACAATGAGCAGTTCTTC.

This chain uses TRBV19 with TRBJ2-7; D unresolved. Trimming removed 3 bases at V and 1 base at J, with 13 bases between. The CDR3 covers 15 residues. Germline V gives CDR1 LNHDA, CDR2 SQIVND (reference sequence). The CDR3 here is CASSMKGLPSYEQYF. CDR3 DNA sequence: TGTGCCAGTAGTATGAAGGGCCTCCCTTCCTACGAGCAGTACTTC.

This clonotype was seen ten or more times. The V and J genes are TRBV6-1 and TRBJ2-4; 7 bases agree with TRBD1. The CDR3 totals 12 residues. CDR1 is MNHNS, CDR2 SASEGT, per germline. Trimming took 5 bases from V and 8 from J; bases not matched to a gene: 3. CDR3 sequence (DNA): TGTGCCAGCAGTCCACAGGGGTACATTCAGTACTTC. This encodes CASSPQGYIQYF.

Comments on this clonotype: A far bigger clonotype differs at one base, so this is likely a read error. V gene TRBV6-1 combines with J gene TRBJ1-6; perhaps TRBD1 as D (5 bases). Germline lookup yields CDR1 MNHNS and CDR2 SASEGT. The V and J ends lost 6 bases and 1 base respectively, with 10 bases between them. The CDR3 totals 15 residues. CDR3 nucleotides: TGTGCCAGCAGCCCCAGGGAATCCTATAATTCACCCCTCCACTTT. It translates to CASSPRESYNSPLHF.

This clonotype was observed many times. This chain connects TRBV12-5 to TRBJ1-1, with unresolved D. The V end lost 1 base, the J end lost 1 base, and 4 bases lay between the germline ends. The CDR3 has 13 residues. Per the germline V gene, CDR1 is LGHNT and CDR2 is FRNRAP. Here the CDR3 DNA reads TGTGCTAGTGGTTTGGAACGGAACACTGAAGCTTTCTTT. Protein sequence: CASGLERNTEAFF.

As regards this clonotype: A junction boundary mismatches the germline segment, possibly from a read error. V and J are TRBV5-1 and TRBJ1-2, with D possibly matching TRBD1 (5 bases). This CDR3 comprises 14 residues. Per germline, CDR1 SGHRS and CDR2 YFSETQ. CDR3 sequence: CDSSLGTGQRGCTF. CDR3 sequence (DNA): TGCGACAGCAGCTTGGGCACAGGCCAGAGGGGCTGCACCTTC. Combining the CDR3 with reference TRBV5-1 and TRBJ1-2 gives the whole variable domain KAGVTQTPRYLIKTRGQQVTLSCSPISGHRSVSWYQQTPGQGLQFLFEYFSETQRNKGNFPGRFSGRQFSNSRSEMNVSTLELGDSALYLCDSSLGTGQRGCTFGSGTRLTVV.

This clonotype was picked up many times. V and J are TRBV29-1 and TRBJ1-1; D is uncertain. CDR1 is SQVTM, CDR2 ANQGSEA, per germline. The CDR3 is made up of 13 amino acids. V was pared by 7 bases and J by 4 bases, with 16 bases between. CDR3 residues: CSGATRRGTEAFF. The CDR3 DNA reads TGCAGCGGGGCAACACGGCGGGGCACTGAAGCTTTCTTT.

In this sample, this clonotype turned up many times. Written as DNA, the CDR3 is TGTGCCAGCAGCCCGAGGGGGGTGGTCACTGAAGCTTTCTTT. Translation: CASSPRGVVTEAFF. The chain uses TRBV7-8 and TRBJ1-1, with D tentatively TRBD1 (6 bases). V lost 5 bases and J 4 bases, leaving 14 bases between the germline ends. The CDR3 contains 14 residues. Germline CDR1 and CDR2: SGHVS and FQNEAQ.

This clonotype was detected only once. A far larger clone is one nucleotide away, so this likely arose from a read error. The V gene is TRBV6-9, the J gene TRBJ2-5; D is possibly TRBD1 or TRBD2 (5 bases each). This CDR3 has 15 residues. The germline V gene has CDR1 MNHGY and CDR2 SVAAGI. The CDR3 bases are TGTTCCAGCAGTTACTCCGCTGGGACGCAAGAGACCCAGTACTTC. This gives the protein CSSSYSAGTQETQYF.

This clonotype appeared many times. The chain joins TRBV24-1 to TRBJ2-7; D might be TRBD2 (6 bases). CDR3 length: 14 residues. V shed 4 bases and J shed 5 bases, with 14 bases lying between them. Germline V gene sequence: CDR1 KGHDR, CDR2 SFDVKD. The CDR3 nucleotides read TGTGCCACCAGTGACGCCGTCGGGGGACACGAGCAGTACTTC. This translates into CATSDAVGGHEQYF.

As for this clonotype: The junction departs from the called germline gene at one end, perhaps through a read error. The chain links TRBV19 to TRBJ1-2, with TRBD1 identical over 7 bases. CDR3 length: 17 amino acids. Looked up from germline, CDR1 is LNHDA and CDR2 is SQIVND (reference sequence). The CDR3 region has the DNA TGTGTCAGTAATGCCAGGACAGGTGAACTAGGGGACTATTGCTACACCTTC. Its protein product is CVSNARTGELGDYCYTF.

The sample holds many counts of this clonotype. CDR3 sequence (DNA): TGTGCCAGTAGTCCCGGACTCGAGCAGTACTTC. It yields the protein CASSPGLEQYF. V is TRBV19 and J is TRBJ2-7, with D possibly TRBD2 on 5 matching bases. The CDR3 has 11 residues. CDR1 LNHDA and CDR2 SQIVND come from the germline V gene (reference sequence). Trimming left V 5 bases short and J 6 bases short, with 8 bases between.

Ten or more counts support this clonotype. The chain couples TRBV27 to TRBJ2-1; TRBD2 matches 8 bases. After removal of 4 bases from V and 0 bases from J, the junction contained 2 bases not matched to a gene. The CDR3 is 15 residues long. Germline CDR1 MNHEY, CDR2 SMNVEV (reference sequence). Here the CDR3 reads CASSSSGFSYNEQFF. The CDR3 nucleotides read TGTGCCAGCAGTTCTAGCGGGTTCTCCTACAATGAGCAGTTCTTC.

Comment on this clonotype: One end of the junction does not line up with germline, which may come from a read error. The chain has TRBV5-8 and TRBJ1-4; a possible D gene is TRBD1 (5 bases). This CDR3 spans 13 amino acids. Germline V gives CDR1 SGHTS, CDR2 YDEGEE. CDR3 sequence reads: CDSSFRELGKMFF. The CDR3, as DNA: TGTGACAGCAGCTTCAGGGAGCTGGGAAAAATGTTTTTT.

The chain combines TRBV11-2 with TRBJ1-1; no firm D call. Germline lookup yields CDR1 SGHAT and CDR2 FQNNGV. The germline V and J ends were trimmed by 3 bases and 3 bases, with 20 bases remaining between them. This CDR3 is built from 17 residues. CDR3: CASSFVGGLEVDTEAFF. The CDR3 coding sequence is TGTGCCAGCAGCTTCGTAGGTGGGCTCGAGGTCGACACTGAAGCTTTCTTT.

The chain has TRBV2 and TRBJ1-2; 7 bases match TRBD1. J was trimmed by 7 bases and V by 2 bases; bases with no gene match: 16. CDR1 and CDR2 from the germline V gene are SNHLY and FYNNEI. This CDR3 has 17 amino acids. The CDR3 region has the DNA TGTGCCAGCAGTGAATCGGTACAGGGGTCTGTAGGAGGTGGCTACACCTTC. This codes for CASSESVQGSVGGGYTF.

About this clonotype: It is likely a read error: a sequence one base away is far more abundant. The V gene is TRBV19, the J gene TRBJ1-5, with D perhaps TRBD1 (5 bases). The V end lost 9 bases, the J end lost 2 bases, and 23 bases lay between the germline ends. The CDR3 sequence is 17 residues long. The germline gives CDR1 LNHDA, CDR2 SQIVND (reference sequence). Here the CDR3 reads CASSGTGPTWCNQPQHF. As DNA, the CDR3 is TGTGCCAGCAGCGGGACCGGTCCCACTTGGTGCAATCAGCCCCAGCATTTT.

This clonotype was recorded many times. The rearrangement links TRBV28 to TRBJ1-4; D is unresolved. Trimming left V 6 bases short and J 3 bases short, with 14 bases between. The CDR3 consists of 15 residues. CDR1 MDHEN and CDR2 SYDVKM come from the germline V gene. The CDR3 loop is CASRPSGLPNEKLFF. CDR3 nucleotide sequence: TGTGCCAGCAGGCCCTCGGGTCTTCCTAATGAAAAACTGTTTTTT.

The CDR3: CASRPDAGTKNSPLHF. The DNA of the CDR3 is TGTGCCAGTAGACCTGACGCCGGGACAAAGAATTCACCCCTCCACTTT. The gene calls are TRBV19 and TRBJ1-6, with a weak D call TRBD1 (6 bases). V lost 6 bases and J lost 7, with 19 bases in between. Germline CDR1 LNHDA, CDR2 SQIVND (reference sequence). This CDR3 region has 16 residues.